Below, 6 T cell receptor beta chains from the same sample are listed, as sequenced in a study of post-analysis software for immune sequencing data. Study conclusions and caveats: When patients were compared with controls, a handful of TRBV segments were more frequent, TRBV5-6, TRBV5-1 and TRBV20-1 among them.

Their cognate antigens are unknown. The TCR beta cDNA libraries contained unique molecular identifiers. TCRdb fed the PCR reads into MiXCR, producing one record per CDR3 protein. The sample lists fewer than 550,000 distinct CDR3 sequences; 30% to 40% were seen once. Material: blood. The receptors derive from a girl aged 2-17 years with multiple sclerosis.

This clonotype was recorded a few times. The chain has TRBV20-1 and TRBJ2-5; D is undetermined. Germline V gene data show CDR1 as DFQATT and CDR2 as SNEGSKA (reference sequence). The CDR3 spans 15 residues. Between the trimmed V and J ends, which lost 3 bases and 2 bases, there was a span of 16 bases. The DNA for the CDR3 is TGCAGTGCTAGCAAAGAGATGACCATTCAAGAGACCCAGTACTTC. Protein product: CSASKEMTIQETQYF.

The chain combines TRBV14 with TRBJ1-2, with a weak D call TRBD1 (6 bases). With 2 bases removed from V and 7 bases from J, the gap between germline ends came to 11 bases. Looked up from germline, CDR1 is SGHDN and CDR2 is FVKESK. The CDR3 runs 13 residues. CDR3 sequence reads: CASSQTTGAGYTF. The DNA for the CDR3 is TGTGCCAGCAGCCAAACGACAGGCGCTGGCTACACCTTC.

The genes are TRBV4-1 and TRBJ2-2, with D possibly matching TRBD2 (7 bases). V was trimmed by 1 base and J by 4 bases, leaving 13 bases between them. The germline CDR1 and CDR2 sequences are MGHRA and YSYEKL. This CDR3 region has 16 residues. CDR3 DNA: TGCGCCAGCAGCCAAGTTGCGGGGGCAGGCACCGGGGAGCTGTTTTTT. Translating gives CASSQVAGAGTGELFF.

This chain connects TRBV4-2 to TRBJ1-2; 9 bases are shared with TRBD1. The CDR3 runs to 14 residues. CDR1 and CDR2 (germline): LGHNA, YNFKEQ. V gave up 4 bases and J gave up 5 bases; unmatched junction bases: 5. The CDR3 reads CASSPPGTGYGYTF. The CDR3 DNA reads TGTGCCAGCAGCCCTCCCGGGACAGGGTATGGCTACACCTTC.

This clonotype has a single count. Its ends do not fully match the called genes, so a read error is possible. This chain links TRBV12-3 or TRBV12-4 with TRBJ2-1; no reliable D call. This CDR3 contains 12 residues. CDR3 DNA: TGTGTCAGCAGTCCAACGATCTTTGAGCAGTTCTTC. Amino acid sequence: CVSSPTIFEQFF.

This chain uses TRBV12-3 or TRBV12-4 with TRBJ2-1, with D perhaps given as TRBD1 or TRBD2 (5 bases each). The DNA end favors TRBJ2-7, so the J call may be wrong. The CDR3 runs to 14 residues. The CDR3 is CASRGRRGYNEQYF. The DNA of the CDR3 is TGTGCCAGCAGGGGCCGTCGGGGCTACAATGAGCAGTACTTC.